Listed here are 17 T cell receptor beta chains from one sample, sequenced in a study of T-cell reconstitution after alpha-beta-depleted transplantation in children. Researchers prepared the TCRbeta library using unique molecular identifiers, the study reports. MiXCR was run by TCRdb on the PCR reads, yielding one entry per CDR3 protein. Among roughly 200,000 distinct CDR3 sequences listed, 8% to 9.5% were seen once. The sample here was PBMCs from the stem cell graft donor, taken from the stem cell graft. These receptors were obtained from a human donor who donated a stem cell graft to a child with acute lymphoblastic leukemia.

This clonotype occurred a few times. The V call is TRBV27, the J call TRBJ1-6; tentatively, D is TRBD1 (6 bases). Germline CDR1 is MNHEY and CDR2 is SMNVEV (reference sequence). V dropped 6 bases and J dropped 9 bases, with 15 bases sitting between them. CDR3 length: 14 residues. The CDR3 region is CASRPTGYSSPLHF. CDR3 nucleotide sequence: TGTGCCAGCAGGCCTACAGGGTACAGTTCACCCCTCCACTTT.

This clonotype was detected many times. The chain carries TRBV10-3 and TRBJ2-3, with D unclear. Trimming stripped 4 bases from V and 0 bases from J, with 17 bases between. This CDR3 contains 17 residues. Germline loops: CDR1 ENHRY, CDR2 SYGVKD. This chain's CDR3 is CAISGKQVAASTDTQYF. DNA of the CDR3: TGTGCCATCAGTGGGAAGCAAGTTGCCGCTAGCACAGATACGCAGTATTTT.

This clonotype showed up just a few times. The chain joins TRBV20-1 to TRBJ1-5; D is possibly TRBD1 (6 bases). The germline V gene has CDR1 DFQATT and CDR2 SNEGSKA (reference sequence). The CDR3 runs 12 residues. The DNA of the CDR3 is TGCAGCGTCAGACCAGGGGAGCAGCCCCAGCATTTT. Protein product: CSVRPGEQPQHF.

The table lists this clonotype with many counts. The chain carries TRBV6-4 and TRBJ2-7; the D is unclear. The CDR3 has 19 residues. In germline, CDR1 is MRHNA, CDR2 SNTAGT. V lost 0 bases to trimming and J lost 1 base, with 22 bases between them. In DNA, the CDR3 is TGTGCCAGCAGTGACTCGATACCCAAGAATACGAGCAGGTCCTACGAGCAGTACTTC. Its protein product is CASSDSIPKNTSRSYEQYF.

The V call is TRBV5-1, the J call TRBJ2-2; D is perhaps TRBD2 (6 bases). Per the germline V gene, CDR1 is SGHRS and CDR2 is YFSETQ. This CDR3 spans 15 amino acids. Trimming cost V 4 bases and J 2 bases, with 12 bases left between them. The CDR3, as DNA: TGCGCCAGCAGCGAGGACTACTCTAACACCGGGGAGCTGTTTTTT. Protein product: CASSEDYSNTGELFF.

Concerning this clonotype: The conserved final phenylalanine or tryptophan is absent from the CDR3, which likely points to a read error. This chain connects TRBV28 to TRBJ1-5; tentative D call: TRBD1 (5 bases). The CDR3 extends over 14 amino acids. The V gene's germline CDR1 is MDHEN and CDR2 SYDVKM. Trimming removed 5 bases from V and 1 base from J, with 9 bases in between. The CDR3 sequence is CASSQGGSNQPQHC. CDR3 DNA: TGTGCCAGCAGTCAGGGAGGGAGCAATCAGCCCCAGCATTGT.

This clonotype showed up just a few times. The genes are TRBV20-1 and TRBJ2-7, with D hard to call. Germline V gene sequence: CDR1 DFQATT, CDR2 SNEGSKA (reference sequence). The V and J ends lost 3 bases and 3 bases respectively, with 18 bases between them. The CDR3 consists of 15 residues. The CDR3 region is CSARPVEGVGYEQYF. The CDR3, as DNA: TGCAGTGCTAGGCCGGTCGAAGGTGTAGGCTACGAGCAGTACTTC.

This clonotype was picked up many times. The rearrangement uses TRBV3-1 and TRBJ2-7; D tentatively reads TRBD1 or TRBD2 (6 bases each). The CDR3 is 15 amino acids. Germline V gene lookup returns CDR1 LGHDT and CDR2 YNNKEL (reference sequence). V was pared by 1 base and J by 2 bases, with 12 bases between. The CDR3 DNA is TGTGCCAGCAGCCAAGCGGGGGCCGTCACCTACGAGCAGTACTTC. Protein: CASSQAGAVTYEQYF.

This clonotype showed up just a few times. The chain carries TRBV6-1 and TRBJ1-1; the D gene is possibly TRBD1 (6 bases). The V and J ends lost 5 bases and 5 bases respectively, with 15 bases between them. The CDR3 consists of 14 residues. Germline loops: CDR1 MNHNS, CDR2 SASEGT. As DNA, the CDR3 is TGTGCCAGCAGTCCCCCAGGGGCAGCGACTGAAGCTTTCTTT. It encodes CASSPPGAATEAFF.

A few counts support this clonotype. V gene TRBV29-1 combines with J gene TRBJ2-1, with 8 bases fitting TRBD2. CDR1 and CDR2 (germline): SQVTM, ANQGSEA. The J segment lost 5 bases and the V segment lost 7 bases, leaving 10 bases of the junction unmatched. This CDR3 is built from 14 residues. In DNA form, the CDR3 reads TGCAGCGGACGCTCGGGGGGGGCCGACAATGAGCAGTTCTTC. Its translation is CSGRSGGADNEQFF.

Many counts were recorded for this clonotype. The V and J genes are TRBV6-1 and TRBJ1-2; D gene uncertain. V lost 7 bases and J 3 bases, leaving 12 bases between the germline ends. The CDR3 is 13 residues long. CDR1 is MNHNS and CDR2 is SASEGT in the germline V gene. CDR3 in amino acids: CASTPGDYYGYTF. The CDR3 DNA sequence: TGTGCCAGCACACCGGGAGATTACTATGGCTACACCTTC.

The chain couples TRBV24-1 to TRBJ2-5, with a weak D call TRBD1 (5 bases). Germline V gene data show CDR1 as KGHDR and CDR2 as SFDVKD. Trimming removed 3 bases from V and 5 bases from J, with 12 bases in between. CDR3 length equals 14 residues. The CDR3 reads CATSDPRDGETQYF. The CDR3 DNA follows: TGTGCCACCAGTGATCCCAGGGATGGGGAGACCCAGTACTTC.

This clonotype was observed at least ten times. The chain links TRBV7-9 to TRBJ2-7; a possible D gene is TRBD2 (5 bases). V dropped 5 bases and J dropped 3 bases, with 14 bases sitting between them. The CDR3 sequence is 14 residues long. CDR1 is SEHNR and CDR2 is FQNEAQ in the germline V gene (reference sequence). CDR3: CASSDAREGYEQYF. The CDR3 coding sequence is TGTGCCAGCAGCGACGCGAGGGAAGGCTACGAGCAGTACTTC.

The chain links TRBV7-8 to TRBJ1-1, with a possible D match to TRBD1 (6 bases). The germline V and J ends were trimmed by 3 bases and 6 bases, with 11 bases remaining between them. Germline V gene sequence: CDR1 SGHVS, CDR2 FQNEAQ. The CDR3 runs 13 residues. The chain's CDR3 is CASSFDRKAEAFF. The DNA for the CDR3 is TGTGCCAGCAGCTTCGACAGGAAAGCTGAAGCTTTCTTT. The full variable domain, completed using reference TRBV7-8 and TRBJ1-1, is GAGVSQSPRYKVAKRGQDVALRCDPISGHVSLFWYQQALGQGPEFLTYFQNEAQLDKSGLPSDRFFAERPEGSVSTLKIQRTQQEDSAVYLCASSFDRKAEAFFGQGTRLTVV.

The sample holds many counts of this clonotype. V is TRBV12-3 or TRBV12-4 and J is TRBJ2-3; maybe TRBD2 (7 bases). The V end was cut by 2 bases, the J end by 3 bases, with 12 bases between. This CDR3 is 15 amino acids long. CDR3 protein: CASSLRGGVTDTQYF. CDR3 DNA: TGTGCCAGCAGTTTAAGGGGGGGGGTTACAGATACGCAGTATTTT.

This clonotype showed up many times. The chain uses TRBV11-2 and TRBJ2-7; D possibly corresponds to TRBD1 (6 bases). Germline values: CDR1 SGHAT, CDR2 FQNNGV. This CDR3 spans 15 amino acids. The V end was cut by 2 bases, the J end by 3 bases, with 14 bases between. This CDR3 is CASSLSDRPHYEQYF. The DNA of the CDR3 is TGTGCCAGCAGCTTATCCGACAGGCCCCACTACGAGCAGTACTTC.

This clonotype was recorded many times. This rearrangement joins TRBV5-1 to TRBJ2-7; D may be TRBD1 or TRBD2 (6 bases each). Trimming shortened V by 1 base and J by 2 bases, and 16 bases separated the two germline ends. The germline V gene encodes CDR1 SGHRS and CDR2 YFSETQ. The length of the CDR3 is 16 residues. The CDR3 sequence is CASSLREEGGTYEQYF. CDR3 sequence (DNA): TGCGCCAGCAGCTTGCGCGAGGAGGGGGGAACCTACGAGCAGTACTTC.